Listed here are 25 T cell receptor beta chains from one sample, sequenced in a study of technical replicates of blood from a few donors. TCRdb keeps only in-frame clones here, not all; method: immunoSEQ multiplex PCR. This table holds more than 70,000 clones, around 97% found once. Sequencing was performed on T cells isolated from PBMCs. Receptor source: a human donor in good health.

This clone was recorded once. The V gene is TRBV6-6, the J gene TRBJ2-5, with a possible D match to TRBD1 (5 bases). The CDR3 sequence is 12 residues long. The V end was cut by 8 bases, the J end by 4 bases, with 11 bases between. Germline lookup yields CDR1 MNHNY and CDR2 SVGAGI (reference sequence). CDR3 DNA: TGTGCCAGCCAACAGGCCGGAGAGACCCAGTACTTC. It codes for CASQQAGETQYF.

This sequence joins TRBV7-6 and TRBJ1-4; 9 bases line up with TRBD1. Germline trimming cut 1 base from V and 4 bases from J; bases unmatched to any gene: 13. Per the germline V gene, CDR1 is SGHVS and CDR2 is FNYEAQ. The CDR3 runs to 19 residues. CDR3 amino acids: CASSLGWDRDWAFNEKLFF. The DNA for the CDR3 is TGTGCCAGCAGCTTAGGCTGGGACAGGGATTGGGCCTTTAATGAAAAACTGTTTTTT.

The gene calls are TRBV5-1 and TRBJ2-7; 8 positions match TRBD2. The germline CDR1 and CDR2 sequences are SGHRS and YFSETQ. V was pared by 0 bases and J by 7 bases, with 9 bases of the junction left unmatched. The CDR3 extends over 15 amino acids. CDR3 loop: CASSLATSEYTEQYF. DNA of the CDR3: TGCGCCAGCAGCTTGGCGACTAGCGAGTATACGGAGCAGTACTTC.

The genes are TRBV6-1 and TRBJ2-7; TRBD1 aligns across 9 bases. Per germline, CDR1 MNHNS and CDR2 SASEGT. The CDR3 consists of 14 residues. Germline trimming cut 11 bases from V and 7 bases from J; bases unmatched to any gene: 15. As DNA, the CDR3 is TGTGCCTCAGACCGGGGGACAGGGAGATTGGAGCAGTACTTC. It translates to CASDRGTGRLEQYF.

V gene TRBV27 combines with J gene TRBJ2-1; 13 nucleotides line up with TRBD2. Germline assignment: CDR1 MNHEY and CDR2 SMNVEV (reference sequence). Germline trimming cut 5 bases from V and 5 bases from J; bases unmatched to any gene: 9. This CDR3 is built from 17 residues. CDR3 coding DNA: TGTGCCAGCAGTCCACGGACTAGCGGGGGAGTACACAATGAGCAGTTCTTC. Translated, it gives CASSPRTSGGVHNEQFF.

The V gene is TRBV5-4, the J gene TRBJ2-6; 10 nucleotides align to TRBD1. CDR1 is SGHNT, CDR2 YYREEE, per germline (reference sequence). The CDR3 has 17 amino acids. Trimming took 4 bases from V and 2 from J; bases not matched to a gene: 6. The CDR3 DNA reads TGTGCCAGCAGCCCCGGGACAGGGGTCGCTGGGGCCAACGTCCTGACTTTC. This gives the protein CASSPGTGVAGANVLTF.

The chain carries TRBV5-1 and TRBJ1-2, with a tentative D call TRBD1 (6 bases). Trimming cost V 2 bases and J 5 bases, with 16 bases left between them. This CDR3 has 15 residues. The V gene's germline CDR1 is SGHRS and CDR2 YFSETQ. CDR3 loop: CASSFLETGTYGYTF. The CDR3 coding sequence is TGCGCCAGCAGCTTCCTAGAGACAGGTACATATGGCTACACCTTC.

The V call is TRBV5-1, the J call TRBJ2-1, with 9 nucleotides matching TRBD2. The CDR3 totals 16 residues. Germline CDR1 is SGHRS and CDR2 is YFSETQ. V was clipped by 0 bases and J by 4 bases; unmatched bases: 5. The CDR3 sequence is CASSLDVAGGYNEQFF. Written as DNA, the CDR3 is TGCGCCAGCAGCTTGGATGTCGCGGGGGGGTACAATGAGCAGTTCTTC.

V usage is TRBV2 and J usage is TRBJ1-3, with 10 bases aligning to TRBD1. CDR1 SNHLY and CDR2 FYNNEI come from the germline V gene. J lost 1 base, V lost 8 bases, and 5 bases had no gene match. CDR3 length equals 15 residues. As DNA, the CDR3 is TGTGCCAGCGCTCCGGGACAGGGGTCTGGAAACACCATATATTTT. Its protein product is CASAPGQGSGNTIYF.

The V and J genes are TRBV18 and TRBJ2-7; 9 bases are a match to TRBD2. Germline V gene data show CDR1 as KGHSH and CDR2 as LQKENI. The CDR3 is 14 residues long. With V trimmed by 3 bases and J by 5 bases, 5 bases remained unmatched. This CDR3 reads CASSPLAGLNEQYF. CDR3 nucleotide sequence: TGTGCCAGCTCACCTCTAGCGGGGTTAAACGAGCAGTACTTC.

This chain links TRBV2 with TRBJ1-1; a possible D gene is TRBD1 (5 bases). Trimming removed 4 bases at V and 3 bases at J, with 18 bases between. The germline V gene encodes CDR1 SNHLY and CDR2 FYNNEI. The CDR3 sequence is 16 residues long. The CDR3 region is CASSGFGRQKHTEAFF. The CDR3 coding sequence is TGTGCCAGCAGTGGATTTGGCAGACAGAAACACACTGAAGCTTTCTTT.

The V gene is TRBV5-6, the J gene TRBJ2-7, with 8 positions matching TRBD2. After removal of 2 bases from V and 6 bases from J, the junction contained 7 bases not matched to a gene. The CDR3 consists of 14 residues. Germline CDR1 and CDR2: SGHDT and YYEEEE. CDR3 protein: CASSFVLLAGEQYF. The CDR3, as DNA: TGTGCCAGCAGCTTCGTATTGCTAGCGGGCGAGCAGTACTTC.

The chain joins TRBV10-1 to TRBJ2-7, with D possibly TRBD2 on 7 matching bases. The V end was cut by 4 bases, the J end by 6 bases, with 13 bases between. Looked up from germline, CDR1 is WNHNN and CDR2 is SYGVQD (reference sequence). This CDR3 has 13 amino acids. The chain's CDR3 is CASSAEGGLEQYF. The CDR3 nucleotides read TGCGCCAGCAGTGCCGAGGGGGGGCTCGAGCAGTACTTC.

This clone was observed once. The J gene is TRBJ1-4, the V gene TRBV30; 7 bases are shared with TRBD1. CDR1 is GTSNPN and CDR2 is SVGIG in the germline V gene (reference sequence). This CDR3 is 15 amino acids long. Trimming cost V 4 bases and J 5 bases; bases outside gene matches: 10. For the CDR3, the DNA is TGTGCCTGGAAGAGAAGGGGGCGAGGAAATGAAAAACTGTTTTTT. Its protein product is CAWKRRGRGNEKLFF.

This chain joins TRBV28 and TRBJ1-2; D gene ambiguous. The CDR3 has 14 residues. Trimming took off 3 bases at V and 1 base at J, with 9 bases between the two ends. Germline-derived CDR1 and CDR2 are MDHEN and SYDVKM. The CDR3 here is CASSFGLSNYGYTF. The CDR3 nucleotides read TGTGCCAGCAGTTTTGGTTTGAGTAACTATGGCTACACCTTC.

The CDR3 bases are TGTGCCAGCAGCGATACCTCCACGGACATCCCCTACGAGCAGTACTTC. This encodes CASSDTSTDIPYEQYF. The chain uses TRBV9 and TRBJ2-7; D might be TRBD1 (5 bases). The germline CDR1 and CDR2 sequences are SGDLS and YYNGEE. Trimming stripped 3 bases from V and 2 bases from J, with 18 bases between. CDR3 length: 16 residues. Full variable domain (outside the CDR3, taken from reference TRBV9 and TRBJ2-7): DSGVTQTPKHLITATGQRVTLRCSPRSGDLSVYWYQQSLDQGLQFLIQYYNGEERAKGNILERFSAQQFPDLHSELNLSSLELGDSALYFCASSDTSTDIPYEQYFGPGTRLTVT.

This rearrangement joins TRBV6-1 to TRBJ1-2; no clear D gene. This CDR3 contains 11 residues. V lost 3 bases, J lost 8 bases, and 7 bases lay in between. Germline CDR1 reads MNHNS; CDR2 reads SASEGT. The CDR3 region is CASSEGRGYTF. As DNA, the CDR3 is TGTGCCAGCAGTGAGGGCCGCGGCTACACCTTC.

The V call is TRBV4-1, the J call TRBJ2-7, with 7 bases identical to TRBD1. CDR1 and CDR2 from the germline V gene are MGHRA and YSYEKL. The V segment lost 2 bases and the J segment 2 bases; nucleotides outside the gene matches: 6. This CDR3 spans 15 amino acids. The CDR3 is CASSQLGQEAYEQYF. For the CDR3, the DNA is TGCGCCAGCAGCCAATTAGGACAGGAGGCCTACGAGCAGTACTTC.

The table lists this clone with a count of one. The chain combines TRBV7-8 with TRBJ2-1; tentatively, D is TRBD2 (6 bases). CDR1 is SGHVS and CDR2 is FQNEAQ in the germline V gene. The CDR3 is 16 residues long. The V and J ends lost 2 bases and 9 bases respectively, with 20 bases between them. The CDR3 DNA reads TGTGCCAGCAGCTTAAGTCGACGGACGGGAGTTGTTGAGCAGTTCTTC. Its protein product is CASSLSRRTGVVEQFF.

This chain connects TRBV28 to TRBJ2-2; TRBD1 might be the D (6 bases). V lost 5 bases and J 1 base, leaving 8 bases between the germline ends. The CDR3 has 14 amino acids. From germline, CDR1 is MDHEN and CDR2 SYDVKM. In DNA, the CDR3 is TGTGCCAGCAGTCACAGGGAGAACACCGGGGAGCTGTTTTTT. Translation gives CASSHRENTGELFF. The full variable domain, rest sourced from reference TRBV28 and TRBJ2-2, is DVKVTQSSRYLVKRTGEKVFLECVQDMDHENMFWYRQDPGLGLRLIYFSYDVKMKEKGDIPEGYSVSREKKERFSLILESASTNQTSMYLCASSHRENTGELFFGEGSRLTVL.

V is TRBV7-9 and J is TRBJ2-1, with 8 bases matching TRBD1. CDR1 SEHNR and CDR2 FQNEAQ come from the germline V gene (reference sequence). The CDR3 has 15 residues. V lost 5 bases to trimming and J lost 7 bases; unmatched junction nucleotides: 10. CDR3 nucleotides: TGTGCCAGCAGCGAGGGACAGGAATTTAATAATGAGCAGTTCTTC. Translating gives CASSEGQEFNNEQFF.

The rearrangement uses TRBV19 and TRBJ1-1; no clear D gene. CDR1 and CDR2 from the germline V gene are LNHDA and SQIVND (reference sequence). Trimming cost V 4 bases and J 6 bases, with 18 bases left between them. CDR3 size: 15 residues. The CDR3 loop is CASSTLKSLAPEAFF. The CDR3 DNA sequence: TGTGCCAGTAGTACCCTGAAGTCCCTGGCCCCTGAAGCTTTCTTT.

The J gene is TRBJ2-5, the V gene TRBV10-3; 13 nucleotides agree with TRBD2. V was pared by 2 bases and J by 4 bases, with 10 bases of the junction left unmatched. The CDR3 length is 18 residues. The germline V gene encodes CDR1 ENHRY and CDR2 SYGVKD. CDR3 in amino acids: CAISETLLAGGPLETQYF. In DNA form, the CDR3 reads TGTGCCATCAGTGAGACCCTACTAGCGGGGGGGCCCCTAGAGACCCAGTACTTC.

The CDR3 region has the DNA TGCGCCAGCAGCCAAGTTACGGGGCAAGAGACCCAGTACTTC. It encodes CASSQVTGQETQYF. The chain uses TRBV4-1 and TRBJ2-5, with D perhaps matching TRBD2 (5 bases). This CDR3 is 14 amino acids long. The V end lost 1 base, the J end lost 2 bases, and 8 bases lay between the germline ends. Germline V gives CDR1 MGHRA, CDR2 YSYEKL.

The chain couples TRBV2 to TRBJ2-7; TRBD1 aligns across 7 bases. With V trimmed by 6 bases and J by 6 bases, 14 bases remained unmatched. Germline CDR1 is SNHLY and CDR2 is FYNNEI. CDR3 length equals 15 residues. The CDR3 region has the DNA TGTGCCAGCAGAAGGGGACAGTCCGACTACTCCGAGCAGTACTTC. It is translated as CASRRGQSDYSEQYF.